This T cell receptor beta chain was recorded in a study of radiation and T cells in renal cell carcinoma. Study overall: Nephrectomy followed 15 Gy stereotactic body radiation by 4 weeks.

Germline V gene data show CDR1 as SGHNT and CDR2 as YYREEE (reference sequence). V was shortened by 0 bases and J by 8 bases, with 12 bases between the two germline ends. The CDR3 spans 14 residues. This sample's time point: baseline pretreatment blood. Treatment denoted: 15 Gy SBRT to primary tumor, nephrectomy 4 weeks later. The patient's renal cell carcinoma had clear cell pathology. Sequenced by immunoSEQ multiplex PCR; TCRdb stores in-frame clones only, minus some. The repertoire has about 140,000 clones, less than 85% of them found once; the top ten carry under 30%. The clonotype comes from a woman aged 45-65 years with renal cell carcinoma. The J gene is TRBJ2-1, the V gene TRBV5-4, with TRBD2 as a possible D gene (6 bases). The source was blood, collected from a patient whose treatment included radiotherapy and nephrectomy. CDR3 region: CASSLASERDEQFF. Written as DNA, the CDR3 is TGTGCCAGCAGCTTGGCCTCGGAGCGGGATGAGCAGTTCTTC. Using reference TRBV5-4 and TRBJ2-1 for the parts outside the CDR3, the full variable domain is ETGVTQSPTHLIKTRGQQVTLRCSSQSGHNTVSWYQQALGQGPQFIFQYYREEENGRGNFPPRFSGLQFPNYSSELNVNALELDDSALYLCASSLASERDEQFFGPGTRLTVL.